The 18 T cell receptor beta chains presented below share a single source sample, sequenced in a study of control samples from healthy donors and cancer patients (dated by TCRdb to between 2020 and 2021). The library was produced with the immunoSEQ multiplex PCR assay. As stored in TCRdb, this immuneACCESS dataset retains in-frame rearrangements with V and J assigned. A fraction of the clones does not appear; measured against another copy, unresolved V genes explain less than half of the discrepancy, and the remainder lacks a known reason. In all, the sample holds about 120,000 clones, and 70% to 90% of those were seen once. About two fifths of the sample is held by the ten biggest clonotypes. The specimen was blood. Every receptor here comes from a man in his forties or fifties in good health.

The rearrangement links TRBV9 to TRBJ1-3; TRBD1 aligns across 8 bases. Germline trimming cut 4 bases from V and 0 bases from J; bases unmatched to any gene: 6. Per the germline V gene, CDR1 is SGDLS and CDR2 is YYNGEE. This CDR3 has 16 residues. CDR3: CASSSPDRDSGNTIYF. CDR3 coding DNA: TGTGCCAGCAGCTCTCCGGACAGGGACTCTGGAAACACCATATATTTT.

The chain carries TRBV19 and TRBJ1-5; D uncertain. Trimming removed 3 bases at V and 0 bases at J, with 9 bases between. Germline V CDR1 and CDR2: LNHDA, SQIVND (reference sequence). The CDR3 has 15 amino acids. The CDR3 bases are TGTGCCAGTAGTATGGGGAGGTATAGCAATCAGCCCCAGCATTTT. This translates into CASSMGRYSNQPQHF.

The chain combines TRBV5-1 with TRBJ1-5, with D hard to call. The CDR3 covers 13 residues. Trimming stripped 1 base from V and 5 bases from J, with 7 bases between. Germline V CDR1 and CDR2: SGHRS, YFSETQ. The CDR3 DNA reads TGCGCCAGCAGCTTGAACGGTGATCAGCCCCAGCATTTT. As protein: CASSLNGDQPQHF.

This chain joins TRBV4-1 and TRBJ2-7; 9 nucleotides agree with TRBD1. The germline V gene has CDR1 MGHRA and CDR2 YSYEKL. V lost 1 base and J lost 2; bases outside the gene matches: 9. The CDR3 extends over 17 amino acids. In DNA form, the CDR3 reads TGCGCCAGCAGCCAAGTTCCAGGACAGGGGCTACCCTACGAGCAGTACTTC. It translates to CASSQVPGQGLPYEQYF.

The J gene is TRBJ1-1, the V gene TRBV30, with TRBD1 identical over 11 bases. The CDR3 consists of 14 residues. From germline, CDR1 is GTSNPN and CDR2 SVGIG (reference sequence). The junction had 7 bases not matched to a gene; V was cut back by 3 bases and J by 7 bases. CDR3 region: CAWSPGQGVVEAFF. As DNA, the CDR3 is TGTGCCTGGAGCCCGGGACAGGGGGTAGTTGAAGCTTTCTTT.

V usage is TRBV5-1 and J usage is TRBJ1-1, with a weak D call TRBD1 (6 bases). Between the trimmed V and J ends, which lost 2 bases and 8 bases, there was a span of 10 bases. The CDR3 runs 12 residues. In germline, CDR1 is SGHRS, CDR2 YFSETQ. CDR3 bases: TGCGCCAGCAGCTTAAATGGACAGGAAGCTTTCTTT. Its protein product is CASSLNGQEAFF.

The V call is TRBV18, the J call TRBJ2-7; 11 nucleotides line up with TRBD1. The ends lost 3 bases at V and 2 bases at J; junction bases unmatched: 6. CDR3 length: 16 amino acids. The V gene's germline CDR1 is KGHSH and CDR2 LQKENI. The CDR3 DNA is TGTGCCAGCTCACCGGGGACAGGGGGTATAACCTACGAGCAGTACTTC. It specifies CASSPGTGGITYEQYF. The full variable domain, in which reference TRBV18 and TRBJ2-7 provide the parts outside the CDR3, is NAGVMQNPRHLVRRRGQEARLRCSPMKGHSHVYWYRQLPEEGLKFMVYLQKENIIDESGMPKERFSAEFPKEGPSILRIQQVVRGDSAAYFCASSPGTGGITYEQYFGPGTRLTVT.

The rearrangement links TRBV7-9 to TRBJ1-6; D possibly corresponds to TRBD1 (6 bases). The V end lost 7 bases, the J end lost 7 bases, and 17 bases lay between the germline ends. The CDR3 loop spans 15 amino acids. In germline, CDR1 is SEHNR, CDR2 FQNEAQ (reference sequence). CDR3 region: CASTTLGAKNSPLHF. CDR3 in DNA: TGTGCCAGCACCACCTTGGGGGCGAAGAATTCACCCCTCCACTTT.

The V gene is TRBV18, the J gene TRBJ2-7, with TRBD1 matching 12 bases. This CDR3 has 15 amino acids. Germline V gene sequence: CDR1 KGHSH, CDR2 LQKENI. Unmatched junction bases numbered 6, after V lost 2 bases and J lost 7 bases. The CDR3 protein is CASSPTGQGASEQYF. Here the CDR3 DNA reads TGTGCCAGCTCACCAACGGGACAGGGGGCGAGTGAGCAGTACTTC.

This chain links TRBV6-5 with TRBJ1-5, with D maybe TRBD1 (5 bases). The V end lost 7 bases, the J end lost 3 bases, and 10 bases lay between the germline ends. Per the germline V gene, CDR1 is MNHEY and CDR2 is SVGAGI. CDR3 length equals 13 residues. CDR3 residues: CASTRQYNQPQHF. CDR3 DNA sequence: TGTGCCAGCACCCGACAGTACAATCAGCCCCAGCATTTT.

V and J are TRBV19 and TRBJ1-5, with 9 nucleotides matching TRBD1. The CDR3 is 16 amino acids. The V and J ends lost 4 bases and 2 bases, in that order; junction bases with no gene match: 6. Germline CDR1 is LNHDA and CDR2 is SQIVND (reference sequence). Here the CDR3 reads CASSRTGGSGNQPQHF. The CDR3 nucleotides are TGTGCCAGTAGTAGAACAGGGGGCTCTGGCAATCAGCCCCAGCATTTT.

The rearrangement uses TRBV6-4 and TRBJ2-7; D possibly matches TRBD1 or TRBD2 (5 bases each). With 3 bases removed from V and 7 bases from J, the gap between germline ends came to 16 bases. CDR3 length: 14 amino acids. CDR1 and CDR2 (germline): MRHNA, SNTAGT. The CDR3 loop is CASSEIAGAGEQYF. CDR3 coding DNA: TGTGCCAGCAGTGAAATCGCCGGGGCTGGGGAGCAGTACTTC.

This clone was detected only once. J is TRBJ1-1 and V is TRBV19; tentative D call: TRBD1 (5 bases). The V gene lost 3 bases and the J gene lost 4 bases, with 15 bases spanning the gap. CDR1 LNHDA and CDR2 SQIVND come from the germline V gene (reference sequence). The CDR3 covers 15 residues. This CDR3 reads CASSIGATVGTEAFF. Written as DNA, the CDR3 is TGTGCCAGTAGTATCGGAGCGACAGTTGGCACTGAAGCTTTCTTT.

The chain employs TRBV4-2 and TRBJ1-2; D remains unclear. The V end lost 1 base, the J end lost 4 bases, and 10 bases lay between the germline ends. Germline V CDR1 and CDR2: LGHNA, YNFKEQ. The CDR3 is 14 amino acids. The CDR3 sequence: CASSQAVTAYGYTF. CDR3 in DNA: TGTGCCAGCAGCCAAGCGGTAACAGCCTATGGCTACACCTTC.

V is TRBV3-1 (or the pseudogene TRBV3-2) and J is TRBJ2-7; TRBD2 agrees at 10 bases. V trimming: 1 base; J trimming: 4 bases; junction bases outside the gene matches: 10. The CDR3 has 17 residues. Germline CDR1 is LGHDT and CDR2 is YNNKEL (reference sequence). In DNA form, the CDR3 reads TGTGCCAGCAGCCAAGGGGTTCTTAGCGGGGGGAGTTACGAGCAGTACTTC. As protein: CASSQGVLSGGSYEQYF.

In regard to this clone: Other DNA sequences in this specimen translate into the identical CDR3. The chain has TRBV14 and TRBJ2-7, with 7 bases that match TRBD1. This CDR3 spans 13 amino acids. V lost 4 bases to trimming and J lost 4 bases; unmatched junction nucleotides: 4. The germline V gene has CDR1 SGHDN and CDR2 FVKESK. CDR3 loop: CASSRDRVYEQYF. The CDR3 nucleotides are TGTGCCAGCAGCCGAGACAGGGTGTACGAGCAGTACTTC.

The chain employs TRBV29-1 and TRBJ2-5, with D unresolved. This CDR3 has 14 amino acids. V was clipped by 3 bases and J by 0 bases, with 11 bases between them. Looked up from germline, CDR1 is SQVTM and CDR2 is ANQGSEA. CDR3 amino acids: CSVDPTSYQETQYF. The DNA for the CDR3 is TGCAGCGTTGACCCCACAAGTTACCAAGAGACCCAGTACTTC.

V gene TRBV27 combines with J gene TRBJ2-4; 8 bases line up with TRBD1. The junction had 3 bases not matched to a gene; V was cut back by 5 bases and J by 6 bases. Germline V CDR1 and CDR2: MNHEY, SMNVEV (reference sequence). This CDR3 spans 13 amino acids. The CDR3 bases are TGTGCCAGCAGTGGCAGGGGGCGAAACATTCAGTACTTC. Its protein product is CASSGRGRNIQYF.